This T cell receptor (beta chain) derives from a study of spatial heterogeneity in lung cancer. Whole-study results and caveats: For expanded intratumoral alpha and beta TCRs, counts tracked tumor mutation counts.

CDR3 length: 12 amino acids. Trimming took off 1 base at V and 7 bases at J, with 5 bases between the two ends. The time point is: sample taken at primary tumor resection. Whole RNA, isolated from tumor, nontumor lung or frozen PBMC, was sequenced without prior sorting. A distinct unique molecular identifier was carried by each TCR cDNA molecule. TCRdb processed the 5' RACE reads anew with MiXCR; each CDR3 protein has one entry. The data show about 13,000 distinct CDR3 sequences, roughly 7.2% seen once. This clonotype was recorded many times. Its antigen remains unknown. The J gene is TRBJ2-4, the V gene TRBV12-3 or TRBV12-4; D gene uncertain. This clonotype was obtained from a female donor with early-stage non-small cell lung cancer. Sequenced material: lung tumor tissue, taken at surgery. The CDR3 region has the DNA TGTGCCAGCAGTTTAGGGCCGAACATTCAGTACTTC. Translated: CASSLGPNIQYF.